The 18 T cell receptor beta chains reported below all come from one sample, sequenced in a study of CD8 T cells in Susac syndrome. With random hexamers, reverse transcription was performed on about 0.5 to 1 ug of RNA. TCRdb itself ran the immunoSEQ multiplex PCR reads through MiXCR, one entry per CDR3 protein. The repertoire includes roughly 300,000 distinct CDR3 sequences, approximately 85% of them detected once, and 0.11% sits in the top ten. Sequencing input: CD8+ T cells from PBMCs. The source of these receptors is a human donor with multiple sclerosis.

The chain couples TRBV7-6 to TRBJ2-7, with D possibly being TRBD1 (5 bases). The CDR3 has 13 residues. Germline-derived CDR1 and CDR2 are SGHVS and FNYEAQ. The germline V and J ends were trimmed by 5 bases and 2 bases, with 10 bases remaining between them. The CDR3 nucleotides are TGTGCCAGCAGCCCCCTCAGGGCCTACGAGCAGTACTTC. Translating gives CASSPLRAYEQYF.

The genes are TRBV5-1 and TRBJ2-2; D gene unclear. The CDR3 runs to 14 residues. V was clipped by 1 base and J by 0 bases, with 4 bases between them. Germline V gene data show CDR1 as SGHRS and CDR2 as YFSETQ. The CDR3 DNA reads as TGCGCCAGCAGCTTGTGGGCGAACACCGGGGAGCTGTTTTTT. Protein sequence: CASSLWANTGELFF. Drawing the rest from reference TRBV5-1 and TRBJ2-2, the complete variable domain is KAGVTQTPRYLIKTRGQQVTLSCSPISGHRSVSWYQQTPGQGLQFLFEYFSETQRNKGNFPGRFSGRQFSNSRSEMNVSTLELGDSALYLCASSLWANTGELFFGEGSRLTVL.

The chain is built from TRBV9 and TRBJ2-3; perhaps TRBD1 as D (7 bases). V lost 4 bases and J 1 base, leaving 13 bases between the germline ends. Germline CDR1 SGDLS, CDR2 YYNGEE. The CDR3 runs to 15 residues. CDR3 bases: TGTGCCAGCAGCCAGGGGGGCGGCGGCACAGATACGCAGTATTTT. Translated: CASSQGGGGTDTQYF.

DNA of the CDR3: TGCAGCGTTGAAGACGTAACGGGAGGGAGCTCCTACGAGCAGTACTTC. Translated, it gives CSVEDVTGGSSYEQYF. The rearrangement uses TRBV29-1 and TRBJ2-7, with 8 bases fitting TRBD2. The CDR3 totals 16 residues. Trimming at V came to 0 bases and at J to 0 bases, leaving 7 bases not matched to a gene. Germline CDR1 is SQVTM and CDR2 is ANQGSEA.

CDR3 nucleotides: TGTGCCAGCAGCCTCCTGCGCTCCGGGACTAGCGGAGCCTACGAGCAGTACTTC. This encodes CASSLLRSGTSGAYEQYF. The chain joins TRBV14 to TRBJ2-7; 11 bases are shared with TRBD2. The CDR3 has 18 residues. The V gene end was trimmed by 4 bases and the J gene end by 2 bases; junction bases not matched to a gene: 13. In germline, CDR1 is SGHDN, CDR2 FVKESK.

Worth noting for this clonotype: The junction departs from germline at one end; a sequencing error may be responsible. V usage is TRBV7-9 and J usage is TRBJ2-5, with 7 bases aligning to TRBD2. Germline lookup yields CDR1 SEHNR and CDR2 FQNEAQ (reference sequence). The CDR3 is 13 amino acids. The CDR3 DNA reads TGTGCCAGCAGCTTCGAGGGGAGGGAGACCCAGTATTTC. Amino acid sequence: CASSFEGRETQYF.

The chain joins TRBV29-1 to TRBJ2-1; TRBD2 matches at 11 bases. Germline V CDR1 and CDR2: SQVTM, ANQGSEA. V lost 5 bases and J lost 5; bases outside the gene matches: 8. CDR3 length: 15 amino acids. The DNA for the CDR3 is TGCAGCGTTAGGGGTACTAGCGGGAGACACAATGAGCAGTTCTTC. It translates to CSVRGTSGRHNEQFF.

The rearrangement joins TRBV4-1 to TRBJ2-7; the D gene is possibly TRBD2 (5 bases). The CDR3 totals 12 residues. Trimming took off 1 base at V and 5 bases at J, with 6 bases between the two ends. Germline-derived CDR1 and CDR2 are MGHRA and YSYEKL. This chain's CDR3 is CASSQGRDEQYF. CDR3 coding DNA: TGCGCCAGCAGCCAAGGGCGGGACGAGCAGTACTTC.

The chain combines TRBV29-1 with TRBJ2-7, with 11 bases that match TRBD2. Losses at the gene ends were 6 bases for V and 0 bases for J; bases not matched to a gene: 7. The CDR3 is made up of 15 amino acids. Germline values: CDR1 SQVTM, CDR2 ANQGSEA. The CDR3 here is CSVEFTSGSSYEQYF. In nucleotides, the CDR3 is TGCAGCGTCGAGTTCACTAGCGGGAGCTCCTACGAGCAGTACTTC.

The rearrangement joins TRBV27 to TRBJ1-5; D remains ambiguous. V was pared by 7 bases and J by 5 bases, with 0 bases between. CDR3 length: 9 residues. CDR1 is MNHEY, CDR2 SMNVEV, per germline (reference sequence). Here the CDR3 reads CASNQPQHF. CDR3 sequence (DNA): TGTGCCAGCAATCAGCCCCAGCATTTT.

The chain recombines TRBV28 with TRBJ2-7; 9 nucleotides line up with TRBD2. CDR1 and CDR2 (germline): MDHEN, SYDVKM. The V segment lost 10 bases and the J segment 7 bases; nucleotides outside the gene matches: 14. The CDR3 contains 14 residues. The CDR3 nucleotides read TGTGCCATCTCCCCGGCGGGAGGGCCGGGGGAGCAGTACTTC. Its protein product is CAISPAGGPGEQYF. Full variable domain (remainder filled in from reference TRBV28 and TRBJ2-7): DVKVTQSSRYLVKRTGEKVFLECVQDMDHENMFWYRQDPGLGLRLIYFSYDVKMKEKGDIPEGYSVSREKKERFSLILESASTNQTSMYLCAISPAGGPGEQYFGPGTRLTVT.

The chain employs TRBV25-1 and TRBJ2-7, with D possibly being TRBD1 (6 bases). Germline-derived CDR1 and CDR2 are MGHDK and SYGVNS. The CDR3 has 12 amino acids. Trimming took off 7 bases at V and 7 bases at J, with 14 bases between the two ends. The CDR3: CASTLTGREQYF. DNA for the CDR3: TGTGCCAGCACCCTGACAGGACGGGAGCAGTACTTC.

This sequence joins TRBV12-3 or TRBV12-4 and TRBJ1-1; no firm D call. This CDR3 comprises 15 residues. V was cut by 4 bases and J by 6 bases, with 18 bases left in between. CDR3 residues: CASSSSPSLGAEAFF. The CDR3, as DNA: TGTGCCAGCAGTTCCTCCCCCAGCCTCGGGGCTGAAGCTTTCTTT.

The chain is built from TRBV30 and TRBJ2-2, with D perhaps assigned TRBD1 or TRBD2 (5 bases each). V was shortened by 5 bases and J by 4 bases, with 8 bases between the two germline ends. Germline assignment: CDR1 GTSNPN and CDR2 SVGIG (reference sequence). This CDR3 is built from 12 residues. The DNA of the CDR3 is TGTGCCTGGGGGGGTGGCACCGGGGAGCTGTTTTTT. Amino acids: CAWGGGTGELFF.

The rearrangement joins TRBV27 to TRBJ1-1; no firm D call. Per germline, CDR1 MNHEY and CDR2 SMNVEV (reference sequence). The CDR3 sequence is 13 residues long. Trimming shortened V by 5 bases and J by 3 bases, and 10 bases separated the two germline ends. The chain's CDR3 is CASSPMTYTEAFF. The CDR3 nucleotides are TGTGCCAGCAGTCCGATGACCTACACTGAAGCTTTCTTT.

The chain recombines TRBV6-1 with TRBJ1-6, with D perhaps matching TRBD1 (6 bases). The V end was cut by 3 bases, the J end by 14 bases, with 20 bases between. CDR3 length: 15 amino acids. Germline CDR1 MNHNS, CDR2 SASEGT. Here the CDR3 DNA reads TGTGCCAGCAGTGACACAGGGACTTCCCCTTTCACCCTCCACTTT. It is translated as CASSDTGTSPFTLHF.

The V and J genes are TRBV24-1 and TRBJ2-5, with a tentative D call TRBD1 (7 bases). Germline CDR1 KGHDR, CDR2 SFDVKD. This CDR3 comprises 17 residues. V was shortened by 4 bases and J by 4 bases, with 21 bases between the two germline ends. The CDR3 DNA reads as TGTGCCACCAGTGAACGGAACCGACAGGGAGCGGGAGAGACCCAGTACTTC. Translation gives CATSERNRQGAGETQYF.

The sample holds one count of this clonotype. This chain uses TRBV9 with TRBJ2-3, with a weak D call TRBD2 (5 bases). Trimming stripped 0 bases from V and 3 bases from J, with 17 bases between. The CDR3 is 17 amino acids. Germline V lookup: CDR1 SGDLS, CDR2 YYNGEE. CDR3: CASSVGLLGVGTDTQYF. The DNA of the CDR3 is TGTGCCAGCAGCGTAGGGCTCTTGGGAGTAGGGACAGATACGCAGTATTTT.